Listed below are T cell receptor beta chains from one sample, sequenced in a study of CD8 T cells in Susac syndrome. Via MiXCR, TCRdb re-called the immunoSEQ multiplex PCR reads, giving one row per CDR3 protein. Among 200,000 to 250,000 distinct CDR3 sequences listed, about 95% were seen once. The specimen sequenced was CD4+ T cells from PBMCs. These TCRs come from a human donor with multiple sclerosis. Each CDR3 is given with its conserved first and last residue. The D gene is left open where the match is weak. Only part of the rows carry a size: once, few, many, or a class if the clone is expanded.

d_call clone_size j_call v_call cdr3_aa cdr3_nt
. . TRBJ2-3 TRBV6-4 CASSPKTGDTQYF TGTGCCAGCAGCCCTAAGACAGGAGATACGCAGTATTTT
. once TRBJ1-2 TRBV9 CASSAQRGNYGYTF TGTGCCAGCAGCGCCCAACGGGGTAACTATGGCTACACCTTC
. . TRBJ1-1 TRBV3-1 CASRGTEAFF TGTGCCAGCAGAGGAACTGAAGCTTTCTTT
TRBD1 . TRBJ1-5 TRBV9 CASSVAAESRRIRGLGQPQHF TGTGCCAGCAGCGTAGCAGCCGAGAGCAGGCGAATCAGGGGGCTAGGTCAGCCCCAGCATTTT
. . TRBJ2-5 TRBV3-1 CASSQGNGDQETQYF TGTGCCAGCAGCCAAGGGAACGGGGACCAAGAGACCCAGTACTTC
. few TRBJ1-2 TRBV12-3/TRBV12-4 CASSHGLNYGYTF TGTGCCAGCAGTCACGGACTGAACTATGGCTACACCTTC
TRBD1 . TRBJ1-6 TRBV9 CASSFSWDSHSPLHF TGTGCCAGCTCCTTTAGTTGGGACAGCCATTCACCCCTCCACTTT
. . TRBJ2-1 TRBV7-7 CASSLAKPGTQGNEQFF TGTGCTAGCAGCTTAGCGAAGCCCGGGACCCAGGGCAATGAGCAGTTCTTC
. . TRBJ2-5 TRBV29-1 CSVVGVYQETQYF TGCAGCGTTGTAGGAGTGTACCAAGAGACCCAGTACTTC
. . TRBJ2-3 TRBV20-1 CSVSSRGLGDTQYF TGCAGTGTGAGCTCCCGGGGGCTTGGAGATACGCAGTATTTT
. . TRBJ1-1 TRBV6-5 CASSYSRKGNTEAFF TGTGCCAGCAGTTACTCGAGAAAAGGGAACACTGAAGCTTTCTTT
. . TRBJ1-1 TRBV5-1 CASSFLGGLNTEAFF TGCGCCAGCAGCTTCTTGGGGGGGCTGAACACTGAAGCTTTCTTT
. . TRBJ1-2 TRBV30 CAWSPIGPGYTF TGTGCCTGGAGTCCCATCGGGCCCGGCTACACCTTC
TRBD2 few TRBJ2-5 TRBV11-2 CASSTLAGAGTQYF TGTGCCAGCAGCACACTAGCGGGAGCGGGGACCCAGTACTTC
TRBD2 . TRBJ2-7 TRBV29-1 CSVEGLAGNYEQYF TGCAGCGTTGAGGGACTAGCGGGGAACTACGAGCAGTACTTC
TRBD2 . TRBJ2-7 TRBV27 CASSPIAGVSNEQYF TGTGCCAGCAGTCCGATAGCGGGAGTGTCGAACGAGCAGTACTTC
. . TRBJ1-2 TRBV7-9 CASSLAQTYGYTF TGTGCCAGCAGCTTAGCACAGACTTATGGCTACACCTTC
. . TRBJ1-2 TRBV14 CASSQESKTYGYTF TGTGCCAGCAGCCAAGAATCCAAAACCTATGGCTACACCTTC
. few TRBJ2-7 TRBV29-1 CSVEGNRVAEQYF TGCAGCGTTGAAGGTAACAGGGTTGCCGAGCAGTACTTC
. . TRBJ1-5 TRBV20-1 CSASVGGGQPQHF TGCAGTGCTAGTGTGGGTGGCGGTCAGCCCCAGCATTTT
TRBD1 . TRBJ1-1 TRBV10-2 CASRVEWDSRLPEAFF TGCGCCAGCAGAGTAGAATGGGACAGCAGACTACCCGAAGCTTTCTTT
TRBD1 . TRBJ2-1 TRBV20-1 CSASRDSGGNEQFF TGCAGTGCTAGCAGGGACAGCGGAGGCAATGAGCAGTTCTTC
. . TRBJ2-3 TRBV3-1 CASSQRGHRVDTQYF TGTGCCAGCAGCCAGCGGGGACACCGCGTGGATACGCAGTATTTT
TRBD1 . TRBJ1-2 TRBV7-9 CASSHRDRNYGYTF TGTGCCAGCAGCCACCGGGACAGGAACTATGGCTACACCTTC
. . TRBJ2-1 TRBV7-9 CASSIPPHPRGNEQFF TGTGCCAGCAGCATACCACCTCACCCAAGGGGCAATGAGCAGTTCTTC
. . TRBJ1-5 TRBV15 CATSRQGLGNQPQHF TGTGCCACCAGCAGACAGGGTCTGGGCAATCAGCCCCAGCATTTT
. once TRBJ2-1 TRBV7-2 CASSQDLARGNEQFF TGTGCCAGCAGCCAAGACCTAGCCCGGGGGAATGAGCAGTTCTTC
. . TRBJ2-2 TRBV20-1 CSANLPNTGELFF TGCAGTGCTAATCTGCCCAACACCGGGGAGCTGTTTTTT
. . TRBJ2-1 TRBV20-1 CSAALISEQFF TGCAGTGCTGCACTCATCAGTGAGCAGTTCTTC
TRBD1 once TRBJ1-2 TRBV13 CASSSAGTGGRGGGYTF TGTGCCAGCAGCTCGGCCGGGACAGGGGGCCGAGGCGGCGGCTACACCTTC
. . TRBJ1-5 TRBV12-3/TRBV12-4 CASSPTGNQAQHF TGTGCCAGCAGTCCGACGGGGAATCAGGCCCAGCATTTT
. once TRBJ2-7 TRBV12-3/TRBV12-4 CASSLSALSYEQYF TGTGCCAGCAGTTTAAGTGCGCTATCCTACGAGCAGTACTTC
. . TRBJ1-3 TRBV27 CASSLGAGPGNTIYF TGTGCCAGCAGTTTGGGGGCAGGTCCTGGAAACACCATATATTTT
. . TRBJ1-1 TRBV19 CASRRQVNTEAFF TGTGCCAGTCGCCGACAGGTTAACACTGAAGCTTTCTTT
. . TRBJ2-1 TRBV4-2 CASSQGGVGYEQFF TGTGCCAGCAGCCAAGGAGGGGTAGGTTATGAGCAGTTCTTC
. . TRBJ2-3 TRBV2 CASSLDDGTQYF TGTGCCAGCAGCTTAGATGATGGTACGCAGTATTTT
TRBD2 . TRBJ2-3 TRBV15 CATSRAGGGADTQYF TGTGCCACCAGCAGAGCCGGCGGGGGGGCAGATACGCAGTATTTT
TRBD1 . TRBJ1-1 TRBV5-4 CASSPAWTGNTEAFF TGTGCCAGCAGTCCCGCCTGGACAGGGAACACTGAAGCTTTCTTT
TRBD2 . TRBJ2-1 TRBV25-1 CASSDLGTSGGGEQFF TGTGCCAGCAGTGACTTGGGGACTAGCGGGGGGGGTGAGCAGTTCTTC
. . TRBJ1-3 TRBV6-5 CASRLDSTGNTIYF TGTGCCAGCAGACTGGACTCAACTGGAAACACCATATATTTT
. . TRBJ2-3 TRBV5-1 CASMLGDTQYF TGCGCCAGCATGCTGGGAGATACGCAGTATTTT
. . TRBJ1-5 TRBV12-3/TRBV12-4 CASARGALQPQHF TGTGCCAGTGCCCGGGGGGCCCTACAGCCCCAGCATTTT
TRBD2 . TRBJ2-5 TRBV4-1 CASSQGRSGSTQEETQYF TGCGCCAGCAGCCAAGGTCGGAGCGGGAGCACGCAAGAAGAGACCCAGTACTTC
TRBD2 . TRBJ2-7 TRBV20-1 CSAQTSGSLYEQYF TGCAGTGCTCAGACTAGCGGGAGTTTATACGAGCAGTACTTC
. once TRBJ2-2 TRBV29-1 CSVRIERVNGELFF TGCAGCGTTCGTATCGAGCGGGTGAACGGGGAGCTGTTTTTT
. . TRBJ1-2 TRBV28 CASSLGGAAVGYGYTF TGTGCCAGCAGTTTAGGGGGAGCTGCGGTAGGATATGGCTACACCTTC